The rows below give T cell receptor beta chains drawn from one sample of a study of Graves' ophthalmopathy and Graves' hyperthyroidism. TCRdb re-derived calls from the multiplex PCR reads in MiXCR, one entry per CDR3 protein. The sample shows about 700,000 distinct CDR3 sequences, about 44% of them seen only once. Sequenced sample: peripheral blood. Receptors originate from an adult man with Graves' ophthalmopathy. CDR3s include the opening cysteine and the closing phenylalanine or tryptophan. The D gene is left open where the match is weak. The size field is filled for only some rows; it gives once, few, many or a size class.

j_call d_call clone_size v_call cdr3_nt cdr3_aa
TRBJ1-2 - - TRBV2 TGTGCCAGCAGCGGGGACGGAAAGAATTCTAACTATGGCTACACCTTC CASSGDGKNSNYGYTF
TRBJ2-5 TRBD2 once TRBV6-5 TGTGCCAGCAGACCTAGCGGGAGGGGGGGGGAGACCCAGTACTTC CASRPSGRGGETQYF
TRBJ2-2 - - TRBV7-9 TGCGCCAGCAGCCAAGGACAGCGGGCGGCCACCGGGGAGCTGTTTTTT CASSQGQRAATGELFF
TRBJ1-2 - many TRBV2 TGTGCCAGCAGGGGACAAGGCTATGGCTACACCTTC CASRGQGYGYTF
TRBJ1-2 - few TRBV6-6 TGTGCCAGCAGTCTAACAGAGGGTATGGGCTACACCTTC CASSLTEGMGYTF
TRBJ1-1 - - TRBV7-9 TGTGCCAGCAGCCAAGCTGGATCGGGGGACACTGAAGCTTTCTTT CASSQAGSGDTEAFF
TRBJ1-6 - few TRBV25-1 TGTGCCAGCAGTTTTCATCGGGCAGGGAGCTCCTATAATTCACCCCTCCACTTT CASSFHRAGSSYNSPLHF
TRBJ2-5 TRBD2 - TRBV11-2 TGTGCCAGCAGCTTCCGAACTAGCGGGGGGGCTCCCGAGACCCAGTACTTC CASSFRTSGGAPETQYF
TRBJ2-2 TRBD2 - TRBV19 TGTGCCAGTAGTACCGCTAGCGGGGGGGCATCCGGGGAGCTGTTTTTT CASSTASGGASGELFF
TRBJ1-2 TRBD1 - TRBV19 TGTGCCAGTAGTCGGACAGGGGGTACCTATGGCTACACCTTC CASSRTGGTYGYTF